The rows below give T cell receptor beta chains drawn from one sample of a study of T-cell reconstitution after alpha-beta-depleted transplantation in children. TCRdb passed the PCR reads through MiXCR, listing each CDR3 protein once. The table includes 150,000 to 250,000 distinct CDR3 sequences, more than 14% detected once. The sample in question was PBMCs from the stem cell graft donor, obtained from the stem cell graft. These receptor sequences come from a human donor who donated a stem cell graft to a child with acute lymphoblastic leukemia. The CDR3 runs from the conserved cysteine through the conserved F or W. The D gene is left open where the match is weak. Expanded clones get a size class; other rows say once, few or many, or leave the size out.

clone_size | d_call | j_call | v_call | cdr3_length | cdr3_nt | cdr3_aa
few | TRBD1 | TRBJ1-1 | TRBV6-1 | 13 | TGTGCCACAGGGGGACAGCTACACACTGAAGCTTTCTTT | CATGGQLHTEAFF
NA | NA | TRBJ1-5 | TRBV7-8 | 16 | TGTGCCAGCAGCCCTGGCTGGGGGGCGGGCAATCAGCCCCAGCATTTT | CASSPGWGAGNQPQHF
many | NA | TRBJ1-2 | TRBV5-1 | 15 | TGCGCCAGCAGCTTGGCCCCGGACGGGAACTATGGCTACACCTTC | CASSLAPDGNYGYTF
many | NA | TRBJ2-7 | TRBV20-1 | 13 | TGCAGTGCCGAGGAAAGGAGCTCCTACGAGCAGTACTTC | CSAEERSSYEQYF
NA | NA | TRBJ2-6 | TRBV5-1 | 15 | TGCGCCAGCAGCTTACAGGGAGCTGGGGCCAACGTCCTGACTTTC | CASSLQGAGANVLTF
few | TRBD1 | TRBJ1-2 | TRBV5-6 | 15 | TGTGCCAGCAGGAAGCGGGACAGGGGAGAGAATGGCTACACCTTC | CASRKRDRGENGYTF
few | TRBD2 | TRBJ2-1 | TRBV5-1 | 15 | TGCGCCAGCAGCCTCGTGACTAGCGGGAACGTGGAGCAGTTCTTC | CASSLVTSGNVEQFF
NA | TRBD2 | TRBJ2-3 | TRBV5-1 | 16 | TGCGCCAGCAGCCCTACCGGACTAGCGGGAGAAGATACGCAGTATTTT | CASSPTGLAGEDTQYF
many | NA | TRBJ2-3 | TRBV5-1 | 12 | TGCGCCAGCAGCTTGGAGCCAGATACGCAGTATTTT | CASSLEPDTQYF
many | NA | TRBJ2-7 | TRBV11-1 | 15 | TGTGCCAGCGGAGGGAGGACAGCGATCGCCTACGAGCAGTACTTC | CASGGRTAIAYEQYF
few | NA | TRBJ2-2 | TRBV7-2 | 13 | TGTGCCAGCAGCCTTCGACTAAGCGGGGAGCTGTTTTTT | CASSLRLSGELFF
many | NA | TRBJ1-4 | TRBV7-9 | 12 | TGTGCCAGCAGCCATCTAGGTTGGGAACTGTTTTTT | CASSHLGWELFF
few | TRBD1 | TRBJ1-2 | TRBV6-5 | 13 | TGTGCCAGCAGTTACACACAGGGGGTGGGCTACACCTTC | CASSYTQGVGYTF
NA | NA | TRBJ2-2 | TRBV12-3/TRBV12-4 | 17 | TGTGCCAGCAGTAGAACCGGGGCGAGCGCAGACACCGGGGAGCTGTTTTTT | CASSRTGASADTGELFF
many | TRBD2 | TRBJ2-5 | TRBV5-1 | 17 | TGCGCCAGCAGCTTGGACCCTAGCGGGGTTACCCAAGAGACCCAGTACTTC | CASSLDPSGVTQETQYF
many | NA | TRBJ2-2 | TRBV5-1 | 17 | TGCGCCAGCAGCTTGGAGTCCGTCAGCGAGAACACCGGGGAGCTGTTTTTT | CASSLESVSENTGELFF
many | TRBD2 | TRBJ2-5 | TRBV29-1 | 16 | TGCAGCGTTGAGGAAGGGGCGGGAGTGTACCAAGAGACCCAGTACTTC | CSVEEGAGVYQETQYF
NA | TRBD2 | TRBJ2-3 | TRBV12-3/TRBV12-4 | 18 | TGTACCTTCTGTTTAGCGCTTATAGCGGGAGGGCCAGCAGATACGCAGTATTTT | CTFCLALIAGGPADTQYF
many | NA | TRBJ1-1 | TRBV7-9 | 14 | TGTGCCAGCAGCTTACCAGGGTGGAACACTGAAGCTTTCTTT | CASSLPGWNTEAFF
many | NA | TRBJ2-5 | TRBV4-1 | 13 | TGCGCCAGCAGCCAGTTGGGGATGGAGACCCAGTACTTC | CASSQLGMETQYF
many | NA | TRBJ2-2 | TRBV5-1 | 16 | TGCGCCAGCAGCCTCGTCCCCAGCGAGATAACCGGGGAGCTGTTTTTT | CASSLVPSEITGELFF
NA | TRBD1 | TRBJ2-7 | TRBV28 | 11 | TGTGCCAGCAGAGATGCCGACAGGGGGTACTTC | CASRDADRGYF
few | TRBD2 | TRBJ2-7 | TRBV20-1 | 16 | TGCAGTGCTAGTCCTTCTTCTAGCGGAAGGGGATACGAGCAGTACTTC | CSASPSSSGRGYEQYF
many | NA | TRBJ2-3 | TRBV20-1 | 12 | TGCAGTCTCGGTCAGGGAGCAGATACGCAGTATTTT | CSLGQGADTQYF
many | NA | TRBJ2-3 | TRBV4-1 | 19 | TGCGCCAGCAGCGAGAGACGATTCCGGGACCCTCGAATGGCAGATACGCAGTATTTT | CASSERRFRDPRMADTQYF
NA | TRBD1 | TRBJ2-6 | TRBV2 | 20 | TGTGCCAGCAGTGACCCATCGGACAGGGGGCAATATTATGGGGCCAACGTCCTGACTTTC | CASSDPSDRGQYYGANVLTF
NA | NA | TRBJ2-1 | TRBV7-9 | 15 | TGTGCCAGCAGCAGCAACAGGGAAATCTACAATGAGCAGTTCTTC | CASSSNREIYNEQFF
few | TRBD2 | TRBJ2-7 | TRBV20-1 | 19 | TGCAGTGCTGGGGGGACTAGCGGGAGGCGAACCACCTGGGGGTCCGAGCAGTACTTC | CSAGGTSGRRTTWGSEQYF
many | TRBD2 | TRBJ2-3 | TRBV5-1 | 17 | TGCGCCAGCAGCTTGGACGCTAGCGGAACTAGCACAGATACGCAGTATTTT | CASSLDASGTSTDTQYF
few | NA | TRBJ2-1 | TRBV5-1 | 20 | TGCGCCAGCAGCTTGGAGGGTCACACCCGATCAACCCACCCGCGGGGTGAGCAGTTCTTC | CASSLEGHTRSTHPRGEQFF
NA | NA | TRBJ2-5 | TRBV7-9 | 13 | TGTGCCAGCAGCTTCGCCTCCCCTGAGACCCAGTACTTC | CASSFASPETQYF
NA | NA | TRBJ2-7 | TRBV11-2 | 13 | TGTGCCAGCAGCTCGACGGCTGGGTACGAGCAGTACTTC | CASSSTAGYEQYF
many | TRBD1 | TRBJ1-5 | TRBV5-1 | 14 | TGCGCCAGCAGCTGGACAGGGGGCAATCAGCCCCAGCATTTT | CASSWTGGNQPQHF
many | NA | TRBJ2-1 | TRBV27 | 11 | TGTGCCAGCAGTTCGACGATCGAGCAGTTCTTC | CASSSTIEQFF
many | TRBD2 | TRBJ2-1 | TRBV28 | 17 | TGTGCCAGCAGTTCCCGACTAGCGGGAGCGTCCTACAATGAGCAGTTCTTC | CASSSRLAGASYNEQFF
many | TRBD2 | TRBJ2-3 | TRBV24-1 | 14 | TGTGCCACCAGTGATTACCGCGGGAGAGGTACGCAGTATTTT | CATSDYRGRGTQYF
many | NA | TRBJ2-5 | TRBV5-1 | 13 | TGCGCCAGCAGCTTAGCAGTGAGGGAGACCCAGTACTTC | CASSLAVRETQYF
many | TRBD1 | TRBJ2-7 | TRBV7-2 | 13 | TGTGCCAGCAGCTCGGACAGGCATAACGAGCAGTACTTC | CASSSDRHNEQYF
NA | NA | TRBJ2-1 | TRBV30 | 14 | TGTGCCTCTACGAGGAAAGGGACCTACAATGAGCAGTTCTTC | CASTRKGTYNEQFF
many | NA | TRBJ1-1 | TRBV15 | 13 | TGTGCCATTGGCAGGAGCCACGGCACTGAAGCTTTCTTT | CAIGRSHGTEAFF
NA | TRBD2 | TRBJ2-1 | TRBV5-1 | 14 | TGCGCCTGCAGCTTCCCCGGACTAGCGGGGGAGCAGTTCTTC | CACSFPGLAGEQFF
many | NA | TRBJ2-3 | TRBV11-2 | 15 | TGTGCCAGCAGCTTAACTCTTGAAACCACAGATACGCAGTATTTT | CASSLTLETTDTQYF
NA | TRBD2 | TRBJ2-1 | TRBV20-1 | 14 | TGCAGTGCTAGGAAACGGGAGGCCTACAATGAGCAGTTCTTC | CSARKREAYNEQFF
many | TRBD2 | TRBJ2-7 | TRBV29-1 | 12 | TGCAGCGTTGATAGCGGGTTAAGCGAGCAGTACTTC | CSVDSGLSEQYF
many | NA | TRBJ2-5 | TRBV20-1 | 16 | TGCAGTGCTAGAGATCTTGGAGACTACCCCCAAGAGACCCAGTACTTC | CSARDLGDYPQETQYF
NA | NA | TRBJ2-3 | TRBV10-3 | 15 | TGTGCCATCATGGTTCGGGCAGGAACCACAGATACGCAGTATTTT | CAIMVRAGTTDTQYF
NA | NA | TRBJ2-5 | TRBV20-1 | 11 | TGCAGTGCTGCAGGAGCCGAGACCCAGTACTTC | CSAAGAETQYF
many | TRBD1 | TRBJ1-3 | TRBV20-1 | 13 | TGCAGTGCTAGGACGGGACAGGGAAACACCATATATTTT | CSARTGQGNTIYF
many | NA | TRBJ2-7 | TRBV7-9 | 14 | TGTGCCAGCAGTCTCCTACCCCACTCCTACGAGCAGTACTTC | CASSLLPHSYEQYF
many | TRBD1 | TRBJ1-1 | TRBV28 | 14 | TGTGCCGCAATGACAGGGGGCGAGAACACTGAAGCTTTCTTT | CAAMTGGENTEAFF
many | NA | TRBJ2-5 | TRBV29-1 | 13 | TGCAGCGTTGGGGAGGGGAGGGGGGAGACCCAGTACTTC | CSVGEGRGETQYF
many | NA | TRBJ2-7 | TRBV5-1 | 14 | TGCGCCAGCAGCCCGTCGGATCTAGAGGGCGAGCAGTACTTC | CASSPSDLEGEQYF
many | TRBD2 | TRBJ2-1 | TRBV12-3/TRBV12-4 | 15 | TGTGCCAGCAGATCGGGCCGGGAGGAGGTCAATGAGCAGTTCTTC | CASRSGREEVNEQFF
many | NA | TRBJ2-7 | TRBV5-1 | 13 | TGCGCCAGCACGTCGCACAGCTCCTACGAGCAGTACTTC | CASTSHSSYEQYF
few | NA | TRBJ2-4 | TRBV11-1 | 12 | TGTGCCAGCAGCCCGACTTTAAACATTCAGTACTTC | CASSPTLNIQYF
few | NA | TRBJ2-2 | TRBV20-1 | 11 | TGCAGTGCTCAGCGGCCCGGGGGGCTGTTTTTT | CSAQRPGGLFF
many | TRBD2 | TRBJ2-3 | TRBV7-2 | 17 | TGTGCCAGCAGCTTAGGGCTAGCGGGTCCTTACACAGATACGCAGTATTTT | CASSLGLAGPYTDTQYF
many | NA | TRBJ2-1 | TRBV24-1 | 13 | TGTGCCACCAGTGGGGTTACCTACAATGAGCAGTTCTTC | CATSGVTYNEQFF
many | TRBD1 | TRBJ2-2 | TRBV18 | 16 | TGTGCCAGCTCGGACTCGACAGGGGCGAACACCGGGGAGCTGTTTTTT | CASSDSTGANTGELFF